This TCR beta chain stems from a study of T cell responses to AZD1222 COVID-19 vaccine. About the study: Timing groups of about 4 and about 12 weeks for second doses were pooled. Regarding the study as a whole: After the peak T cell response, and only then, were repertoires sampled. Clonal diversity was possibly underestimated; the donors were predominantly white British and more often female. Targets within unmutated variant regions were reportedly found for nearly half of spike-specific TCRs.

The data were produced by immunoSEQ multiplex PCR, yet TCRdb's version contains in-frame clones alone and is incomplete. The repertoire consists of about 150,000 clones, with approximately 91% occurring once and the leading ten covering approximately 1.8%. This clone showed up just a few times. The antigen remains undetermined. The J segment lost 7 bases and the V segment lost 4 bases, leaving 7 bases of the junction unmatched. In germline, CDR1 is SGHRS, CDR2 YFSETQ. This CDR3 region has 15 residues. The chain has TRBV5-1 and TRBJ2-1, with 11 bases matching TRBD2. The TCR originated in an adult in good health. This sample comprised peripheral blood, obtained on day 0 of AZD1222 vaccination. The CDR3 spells CASSALLAGGNEQFF. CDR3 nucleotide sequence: TGCGCCAGCAGCGCACTCTTAGCGGGAGGGAATGAGCAGTTCTTC. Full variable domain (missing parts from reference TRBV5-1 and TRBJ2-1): KAGVTQTPRYLIKTRGQQVTLSCSPISGHRSVSWYQQTPGQGLQFLFEYFSETQRNKGNFPGRFSGRQFSNSRSEMNVSTLELGDSALYLCASSALLAGGNEQFFGPGTRLTVL.